Following are 17 T cell receptor beta chains from one sample sequenced in a study of T cells in Graves' hyperthyroidism and ophthalmopathy (dated by TCRdb to the late 2010s). The library was built by means of multiplex PCR. The run used an Illumina HiSeq 2000. TCR beta CDR3 regions were amplified from RNA transcripts. For the first round of RT-PCR on the TCR CDR3, the HTBI primer set was used together with the Qiagen OneStep RT-PCR kit. TCRdb passed the public sequencing reads through fastp at Q25 and MiXCR, retaining productive beta sequences. Entries that share a CDR3 protein sequence are merged under the most common genes and DNA. In this sample the table shows 90,000 to 120,000 distinct CDR3 sequences, roughly 15% of which occur a single time. The ten largest account for around 44% of the sample. Sequenced material: blood. The receptors were gathered from a woman between 50 and 59 years old with Graves' hyperthyroidism.

This clonotype was seen only a few times. The CDR3 spells CSAGARGPTTDTQYF. The DNA for the CDR3 is TGCAGTGCTGGGGCAAGAGGACCCACCACAGATACGCAGTATTTT. The chain combines TRBV20-1 with TRBJ2-3, with a weak D call TRBD1 (5 bases). This CDR3 comprises 15 residues. The germline gives CDR1 DFQATT, CDR2 SNEGSKA (reference sequence). Trimming removed 5 bases from V and 2 bases from J, with 17 bases in between.

CDR3 sequence reads: CASSRGPGNTEAFF. The CDR3 DNA follows: TGTGCCAGCAGCAGGGGGCCGGGGAACACTGAAGCTTTCTTT. The chain is built from TRBV27 and TRBJ1-1, with 8 bases identical to TRBD1. The CDR3 extends over 14 amino acids. CDR1 MNHEY and CDR2 SMNVEV come from the germline V gene (reference sequence). V lost 6 bases, J lost 1 base, and 4 bases stayed unmatched.

This clonotype was counted ten times or more. The V and J genes are TRBV9 and TRBJ2-3; no firm D call. Looked up from germline, CDR1 is SGDLS and CDR2 is YYNGEE. Between the trimmed V and J ends, which lost 1 base and 2 bases, there was a span of 8 bases. This CDR3 is 14 amino acids long. CDR3 sequence: CASSVTGYTDTQYF. The CDR3 nucleotides read TGTGCCAGCAGCGTAACGGGCTACACAGATACGCAGTATTTT.

The chain recombines TRBV11-2 with TRBJ2-1; 10 nucleotides agree with TRBD2. Germline CDR1 is SGHAT and CDR2 is FQNNGV. This CDR3 is built from 15 residues. V was clipped by 6 bases and J by 2 bases; unmatched bases: 4. CDR3 DNA: TGTGCCAGCAGACCAACTAGCGGGGCCTACAATGAGCAGTTCTTC. Its protein product is CASRPTSGAYNEQFF. Complete variable domain (other parts from reference TRBV11-2 and TRBJ2-1): EAGVAQSPRYKIIEKRQSVAFWCNPISGHATLYWYQQILGQGPKLLIQFQNNGVVDDSQLPKDRFSAERLKGVDSTLKIQPAKLEDSAVYLCASRPTSGAYNEQFFGPGTRLTVL.

The CDR3 DNA sequence: TGTGCCAGCAGCCAAGCCATCTCCAAAAATGGCTACACCTTC. Amino acids: CASSQAISKNGYTF. The rearrangement links TRBV3-1 to TRBJ1-2; no clear D. This CDR3 spans 14 amino acids. Trimming took off 1 base at V and 6 bases at J, with 12 bases between the two ends. From germline, CDR1 is LGHDT and CDR2 YNNKEL (reference sequence).

CDR3 bases: TGTGCCAGCAGTCCGTTAGCGGGAGGGGTTGGATCCGGGGAGCTGTTTTTT. It translates to CASSPLAGGVGSGELFF. The chain combines TRBV12-3 or TRBV12-4 with TRBJ2-2; 11 bases align to TRBD2. V lost 5 bases and J lost 6; bases outside the gene matches: 11. The CDR3 covers 17 residues.

This clonotype was picked up one time. The chain has TRBV7-3 and TRBJ1-1, with D perhaps matching TRBD1 (5 bases). CDR3 length: 12 amino acids. The germline gives CDR1 SGHTA, CDR2 FQGTGA. V dropped 3 bases and J dropped 9 bases, with 11 bases sitting between them. The CDR3 nucleotides read TGTGCCAGCAGCTTCGAGACAGAGAAAGCTTTCTTT. Its protein is CASSFETEKAFF. The whole variable domain, remainder taken from reference TRBV7-3 and TRBJ1-1, is GAGVSQTPSNKVTEKGKYVELRCDPISGHTALYWYRQSLGQGPEFLIYFQGTGAADDSGLPNDRFFAVRPEGSVSTLKIQRTERGDSAVYLCASSFETEKAFFGQGTRLTVV.

This clonotype has ten or more counts. The chain combines TRBV5-1 with TRBJ2-7, with 8 nucleotides matching TRBD2. J lost 3 bases, V lost 4 bases, and 6 bases had no gene match. The CDR3 totals 14 residues. Germline V CDR1 and CDR2: SGHRS, YFSETQ. The CDR3 is CASSPPAGDYEQYF. CDR3 sequence (DNA): TGCGCCAGCAGCCCGCCAGCGGGAGACTACGAGCAGTACTTC.

This clonotype was recorded many times. This chain joins TRBV29-1 and TRBJ2-2; D remains ambiguous. V lost 0 bases to trimming and J lost 4 bases, with 0 bases between them. The CDR3 is made up of 11 amino acids. Germline V CDR1 and CDR2: SQVTM, ANQGSEA. The CDR3, as DNA: TGCAGCGTTGAAGACACCGGGGAGCTGTTTTTT. Translation: CSVEDTGELFF.

At least ten counts were recorded for this clonotype. This chain links TRBV6-1 with TRBJ1-6, with 9 nucleotides matching TRBD1. The CDR3 covers 16 residues. The V gene's germline CDR1 is MNHNS and CDR2 SASEGT. J gave up 0 bases and V 7 bases, and 4 bases lay outside the gene matches. CDR3 loop: CASTMTGGSYNSPLHF. In DNA, the CDR3 is TGTGCCAGCACCATGACAGGGGGCTCCTATAATTCACCCCTCCACTTT.

Note on this clonotype: Sequence at one end of the junction differs from germline and may be a read error. This chain connects TRBV20-1 to TRBJ1-1; D remains unclear. The V gene's germline CDR1 is DFQATT and CDR2 SNEGSKA (reference sequence). This CDR3 has 11 residues. In nucleotides, the CDR3 is TGCAGTGCTGGGTCGCGGCCAGAAGCTCTCTTT. Its translation is CSAGSRPEALF.

This clonotype has a count of ten or more. The J gene is TRBJ2-1, the V gene TRBV5-1; 10 bases match TRBD1. The CDR3 has 18 residues. Germline CDR1 and CDR2: SGHRS and YFSETQ. V shed 4 bases, J shed 0 bases, and the junction held 10 bases outside the gene matches. CDR3 protein: CASSRGDRGWGSYNEQFF. For the CDR3, the DNA is TGCGCCAGCAGCAGGGGGGACAGGGGTTGGGGCTCCTACAATGAGCAGTTCTTC.

This clonotype has at least ten counts. This chain connects TRBV29-1 to TRBJ1-1; 7 bases map to TRBD1. Germline V gene lookup returns CDR1 SQVTM and CDR2 ANQGSEA. CDR3 length: 14 amino acids. Trimming cost V 7 bases and J 3 bases; bases outside gene matches: 11. The CDR3 DNA is TGCAGCGCCCTGACAGGGCCTGGGTACACTGAAGCTTTCTTT. Encoded protein: CSALTGPGYTEAFF.

This clonotype appeared many times. The chain is built from TRBV24-1 and TRBJ2-1; 7 bases fit TRBD2. Per the germline V gene, CDR1 is KGHDR and CDR2 is SFDVKD. V dropped 3 bases and J dropped 0; count of bases not matched to a gene: 7. CDR3 length: 17 residues. CDR3 sequence: CATSDLKAGLSYNEQFF. The CDR3 DNA reads as TGTGCCACCAGTGATCTTAAAGCGGGACTCTCCTACAATGAGCAGTTCTTC.

This chain joins TRBV28 and TRBJ1-4; tentative D call: TRBD1 (5 bases). Looked up from germline, CDR1 is MDHEN and CDR2 is SYDVKM. V was cut by 7 bases and J by 7 bases, with 10 bases left in between. This CDR3 spans 12 amino acids. CDR3 in DNA: TGTGCCAGCAATCAGGGTTCTGAAAAACTGTTTTTT. Encoded protein: CASNQGSEKLFF.

The chain employs TRBV11-1 and TRBJ1-1, with a weak D call TRBD1 (5 bases). V was trimmed by 4 bases and J by 4 bases, leaving 25 bases between them. Per germline, CDR1 SGHAT and CDR2 FQDESV (reference sequence). This CDR3 spans 18 amino acids. This CDR3 reads CASSSTFQTASPVTEAFF. CDR3 DNA: TGTGCCAGCAGCTCCACCTTCCAGACAGCGTCGCCAGTCACTGAAGCTTTCTTT.

In its sample, this clonotype was seen once. The chain combines TRBV11-1 with TRBJ2-5, with TRBD2 matching 15 bases. Germline assignment: CDR1 SGHAT and CDR2 FQDESV (reference sequence). The CDR3 contains 16 residues. V dropped 4 bases and J dropped 5; count of bases not matched to a gene: 5. CDR3 nucleotides: TGTGCCAGCAGCTATACCGGGACTAGCGGGAGGGAGACCCAGTACTTC. Its protein is CASSYTGTSGRETQYF.